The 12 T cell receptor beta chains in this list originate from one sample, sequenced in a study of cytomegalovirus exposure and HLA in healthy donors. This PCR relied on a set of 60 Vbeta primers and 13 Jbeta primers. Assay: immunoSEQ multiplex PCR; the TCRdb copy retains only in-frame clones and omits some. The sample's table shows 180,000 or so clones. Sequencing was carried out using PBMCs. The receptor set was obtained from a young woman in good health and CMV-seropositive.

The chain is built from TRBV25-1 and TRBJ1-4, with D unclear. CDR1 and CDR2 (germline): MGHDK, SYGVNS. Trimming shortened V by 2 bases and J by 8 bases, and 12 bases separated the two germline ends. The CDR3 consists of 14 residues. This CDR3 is CASSEMRAEEKLFF. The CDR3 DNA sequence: TGTGCCAGCAGTGAAATGAGGGCAGAGGAAAAACTGTTTTTT.

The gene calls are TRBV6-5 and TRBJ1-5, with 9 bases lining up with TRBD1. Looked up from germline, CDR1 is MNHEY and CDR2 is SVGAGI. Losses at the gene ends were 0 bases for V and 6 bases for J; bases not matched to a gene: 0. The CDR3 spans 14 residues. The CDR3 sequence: CASSYSGQGQPQHF. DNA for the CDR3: TGTGCCAGCAGTTACTCGGGACAGGGTCAGCCCCAGCATTTT.

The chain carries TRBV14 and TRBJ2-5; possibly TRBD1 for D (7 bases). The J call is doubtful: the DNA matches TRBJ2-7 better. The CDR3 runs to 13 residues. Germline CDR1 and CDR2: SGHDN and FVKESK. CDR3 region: CATSTGRSYEQYF. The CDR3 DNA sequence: TGTGCCACCTCGACAGGGAGGTCCTACGAGCAGTACTTC.

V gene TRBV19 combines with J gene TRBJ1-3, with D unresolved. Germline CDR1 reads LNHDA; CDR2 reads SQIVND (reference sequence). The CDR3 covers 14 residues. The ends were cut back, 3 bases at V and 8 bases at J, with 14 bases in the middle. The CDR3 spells CASSITGIGYTIYF. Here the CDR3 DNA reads TGTGCCAGTAGTATTACGGGGATCGGGTACACCATATATTTT.

CDR3 DNA: TGTGCCAGCAGTTACTCGATTGGACTTTATGGCTACACCTTC. This sequence encodes CASSYSIGLYGYTF. The rearrangement uses TRBV6-5 and TRBJ1-2; no definite D call. The CDR3 is made up of 14 amino acids. Germline lookup yields CDR1 MNHEY and CDR2 SVGAGI. Trimming removed 0 bases from V and 5 bases from J, with 10 bases in between.

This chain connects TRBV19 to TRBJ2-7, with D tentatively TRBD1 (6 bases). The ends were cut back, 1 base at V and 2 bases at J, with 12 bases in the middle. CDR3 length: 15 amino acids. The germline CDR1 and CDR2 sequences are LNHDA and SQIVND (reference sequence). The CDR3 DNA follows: TGTGCCAGTAGTATAGGTGTGGACAGTACCTACGAGCAGTACTTC. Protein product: CASSIGVDSTYEQYF.

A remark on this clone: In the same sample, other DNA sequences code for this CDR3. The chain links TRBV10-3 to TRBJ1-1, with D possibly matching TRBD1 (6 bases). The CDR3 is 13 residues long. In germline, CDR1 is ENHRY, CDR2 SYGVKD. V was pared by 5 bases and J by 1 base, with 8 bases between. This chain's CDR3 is CAISPQGNTEAFF. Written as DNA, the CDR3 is TGTGCCATCAGTCCACAGGGGAACACTGAAGCTTTCTTT.

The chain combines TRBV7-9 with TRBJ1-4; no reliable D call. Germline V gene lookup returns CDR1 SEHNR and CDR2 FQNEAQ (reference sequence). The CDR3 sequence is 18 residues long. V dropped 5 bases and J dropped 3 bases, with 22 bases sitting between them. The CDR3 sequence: CASSNSPGPTRSNEKLFF. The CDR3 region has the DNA TGTGCCAGCAGCAATTCTCCGGGTCCAACACGGTCTAATGAAAAACTGTTTTTT.

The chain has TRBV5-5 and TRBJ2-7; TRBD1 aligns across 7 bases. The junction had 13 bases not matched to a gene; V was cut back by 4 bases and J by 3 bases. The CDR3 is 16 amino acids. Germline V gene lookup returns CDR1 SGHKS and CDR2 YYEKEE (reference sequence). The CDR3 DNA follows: TGTGCCAGCAGCGCACACATCCAGGGACAGTACTACGAGCAGTACTTC. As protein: CASSAHIQGQYYEQYF.

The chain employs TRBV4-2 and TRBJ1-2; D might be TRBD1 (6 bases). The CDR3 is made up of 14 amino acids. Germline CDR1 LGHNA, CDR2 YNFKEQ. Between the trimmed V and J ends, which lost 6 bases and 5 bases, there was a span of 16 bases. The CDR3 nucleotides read TGTGCCAGCAGAGGAGCTCCAGGGGAGTATGGCTACACCTTC. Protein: CASRGAPGEYGYTF.

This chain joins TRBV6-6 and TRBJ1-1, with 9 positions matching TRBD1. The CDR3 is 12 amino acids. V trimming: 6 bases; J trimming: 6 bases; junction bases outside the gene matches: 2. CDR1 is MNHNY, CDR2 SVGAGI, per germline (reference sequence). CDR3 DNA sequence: TGTGCCAGCAGACAGGGGGCGGCTGAAGCTTTCTTT. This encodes CASRQGAAEAFF.

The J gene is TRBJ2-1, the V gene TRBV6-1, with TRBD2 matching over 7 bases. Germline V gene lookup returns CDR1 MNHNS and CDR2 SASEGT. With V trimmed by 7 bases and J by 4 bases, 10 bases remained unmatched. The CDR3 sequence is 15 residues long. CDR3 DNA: TGTGCCAGCACTCTGGGGGGGACTTTTTACAATGAGCAGTTCTTC. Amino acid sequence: CASTLGGTFYNEQFF.